This T cell receptor (beta chain) was found in a study of Graves' ophthalmopathy and Graves' hyperthyroidism (dated 2018 in TCRdb). In the study overall: Peripheral blood was collected before any treatment was given, at the time of initial diagnosis. To explore V-J signatures that separate ophthalmopathy from hyperthyroidism, a discovery set of about a hundred patients was enrolled, consisting of 43 with ophthalmopathy and around 60 with stable hyperthyroidism. Following sample collection, hyperthyroidism patients were given methimazole at a starting dose of 30 mg daily, and ophthalmopathy patients were given high-dose intravenous methylprednisolone. In total, some 130 blood samples were TCR-sequenced: 43 ophthalmopathy, approximately 80 hyperthyroidism and some 17 hyperthyroidism-to-ophthalmopathy patients. In more than five hyperthyroidism patients, the T-cell repertoires found in thyroid tissue were compared with those found in blood. The independent validation cohort included 18 to 20 hyperthyroidism patients plus 17 patients who later progressed from hyperthyroidism to ophthalmopathy. The 75 to 100 discovery patients were randomly divided into training and test sets at a 7:3 ratio. TCR beta repertoire signatures were used to distinguish Graves' ophthalmopathy from Graves' hyperthyroidism and to predict progression to ophthalmopathy.

Of note for this clonotype: This receptor's antigen is unknown. Base qualities were left out, and no much larger clone turns up one base away.

CDR3 length: 11 amino acids, cysteine to phenylalanine. Left in the record is the CDR3 DNA by itself, 33 bases read in frame from the first base. The germline V gene encodes CDR1 SGHVS and CDR2 FQNEAQ. The junction carries 6 bases between V and J, which are trimmed by 3 bases and 6 bases respectively. Ophthalmopathy patients were characterized by moderately to severely active disease, a Clinical Activity Score of at least 3, a NOSPECS grade of at least 4, and a disease duration under 3 months. Anyone with other autoimmune diseases, uncontrolled infections, pregnancy or lactation was excluded from the study. Diagnosis was based on clinical symptoms, serum thyroxine, TRAb, thyroid ultrasound and orbital computed tomography. Ficoll-Paque density gradient centrifugation was used to isolate PBMCs from under 11 ml of fresh peripheral blood. Trizol reagent was used to extract the total RNA, and its quality was then checked on an Agilent 2100 Bioanalyzer.

The full study reports these points: No statistical method was used to predetermine the sample size, and group allocation was not hidden from the investigators. In validation, the model predicted ophthalmopathy progression with less than 71% sensitivity and approximately 78% specificity; approximately 12 predicted patients were CT-confirmed with GO in a median of around 6.5 months. In cross-validation, the 13-signature model distinguished ophthalmopathy from stable hyperthyroidism with approximately 90% sensitivity and 81.08% specificity, while in the test set the corresponding values were about 79% and 69%. Among expanded thyroid clonotypes with frequency above 0.001, most also showed up in blood, which suggests that blood repertoires may reflect the thyroid immune response.

For repertoire sequencing, TCR beta CDR3 regions were amplified from RNA transcripts. The first round was an RT-PCR using HTBI primers with the Qiagen OneStep RT-PCR kit, and this first round was followed by a second-round multiplex PCR, then size selection and purification. The libraries underwent paired-end sequencing with 100 bp reads on an Illumina HiSeq2000. The original pipeline was this. SOAPnuke was used to process the reads, removing any read that contained adapters or uncalled bases, had a mean Phred below 15, or lacked an exact match to the constant primer or identifier. COPE v1.2.5 was used to merge high-quality paired reads. Each unique nucleotide sequence was defined as a clonotype, and clonotypes were aligned to IMGT TRB V, D and J references with MiTCR v1.1. The analysis was limited to V-J combinations with a frequency above 0.0001, which together covered 99% to 99.2% of the repertoires. For each V-J combination, a TCR clonal expansion and chaos score was defined as the ratio of F50 clonal expansion to chaos observed in the TCRdist matrix. Welch's t-statistics and random forest were used to narrow the features down to more than 10 V-J combinations, which were then fed into a naive Bayes classifier. The similarity between thyroid and blood repertoires was quantified using the Morisita-Horn index. TCRdb reprocessed the public reads (quality trimming at Q25 with fastp, clone calling with MiXCR) and kept in-frame beta chains. One record per CDR3 amino acid sequence lists the most common genes and DNA. Here the V and J calls rest on TCRdb's processing, not on the authors' analysis. For this sample the table gives some 390,000 distinct CDR3 sequences, of which approximately 16% were detected only once. Roughly 1.5% of the sample is held by the ten biggest clonotypes.

Recombination connected TRBV7-8 to TRBJ2-7; a confident D gene designation cannot be given. Sequenced input: peripheral blood. The receptor's source is a woman aged 18-35 years with Graves' ophthalmopathy. Donor details come from another sample of the same person, matched by shared clones. The DNA sequence is given as TGTGCCAGCAGCTTCCGATTCGAGCAGTACTTC. Protein translation: CASSFRFEQYF.